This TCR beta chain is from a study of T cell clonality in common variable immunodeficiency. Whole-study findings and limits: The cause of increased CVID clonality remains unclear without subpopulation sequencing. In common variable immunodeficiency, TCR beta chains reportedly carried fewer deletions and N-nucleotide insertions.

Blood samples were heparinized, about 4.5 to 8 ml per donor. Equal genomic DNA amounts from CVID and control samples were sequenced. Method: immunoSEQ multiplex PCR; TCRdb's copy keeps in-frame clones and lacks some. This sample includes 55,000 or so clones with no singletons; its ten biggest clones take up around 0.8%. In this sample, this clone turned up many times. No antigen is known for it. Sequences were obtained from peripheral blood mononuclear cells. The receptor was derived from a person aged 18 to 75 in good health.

The CDR3 bases that were read are TGTGCCAGCTCACCGGTGGCAAACACTGAA. Translating gives CASSPVANTE. The whole CDR3 is CASSPVANTEAFF. This chain uses TRBV18 with TRBJ1-1, with unresolved D. The read terminates 3 residues ahead of where the CDR3 ends, so the germline J gene completes it. V lost 3 bases and J lost 2, with 7 bases in between. The CDR3 totals 13 residues. Germline V gene lookup returns CDR1 KGHSH and CDR2 LQKENI.